This T cell receptor beta chain appears in the sequencing data of a study of T cell repertoires in cytomegalovirus infection. Turning to the study itself: Alongside well-studied HLA-B-restricted CMV epitopes, recently identified HLA-C-restricted CMV epitopes were also used.

This clonotype was seen a handful of times. Its antigen is still unknown. CDR1 and CDR2 (germline): LGHNA, YSLEER. V lost 4 bases and J 2 bases, leaving 9 bases between the germline ends. The CDR3 has 14 amino acids. TCRdb passed the reads through MiXCR, listing each CDR3 protein once. Of approximately 270,000 distinct CDR3 sequences listed, 20% to 25% are singletons. The genes are TRBV4-3 and TRBJ1-5; D may be TRBD1 (5 bases). The sequenced sample was cultured PBMCs, obtained from culture after CMV antigen stimulation. This TCR was recovered from a human donor in good health (CMV status not recorded). Some clones in this sample may be carry-over from other donors' samples. The CDR3 here is CASSLSTGNQPQHF. The CDR3 bases are TGCGCCAGCAGCCTCTCGACAGGCAATCAGCCCCAGCATTTT.